Shown below are 11 T cell receptor beta chains from a single sample sequenced in a study of blood T cell repertoires in COVID-19. TCRdb's copy holds only in-frame clones and misses some; the assay was immunoSEQ multiplex PCR. Counted here are under 300,000 clones, around 86% occurring once; the ten biggest clones make up 3%. Material for sequencing was peripheral blood. These TCRs come from a woman aged 25 to 39 with active or convalescent COVID-19.

This chain uses TRBV7-2 with TRBJ2-7; 14 positions match TRBD2. Trimming cost V 5 bases and J 0 bases; bases outside gene matches: 0. The length of the CDR3 is 15 residues. In germline, CDR1 is SGHTA, CDR2 FQGNSA. The CDR3 region is CASSGLAGGSYEQYF. The CDR3 DNA sequence: TGTGCCAGCAGCGGACTAGCGGGGGGCTCCTACGAGCAGTACTTC. Full variable domain (outside the CDR3, taken from reference TRBV7-2 and TRBJ2-7): GAGVSQSPSNKVTEKGKDVELRCDPISGHTALYWYRQSLGQGLEFLIYFQGNSAPDKSGLPSDRFSAERTGGSVSTLTIQRTQQEDSAVYLCASSGLAGGSYEQYFGPGTRLTVT.

The chain uses TRBV9 and TRBJ1-1, with TRBD1 as a possible D gene (5 bases). V lost 0 bases, J lost 1 base, and 10 bases lay in between. CDR1 SGDLS and CDR2 YYNGEE come from the germline V gene. The CDR3 consists of 15 residues. For the CDR3, the DNA is TGTGCCAGCAGCGTAGAGGGGCAGACGAACACTGAAGCTTTCTTT. Encoded protein: CASSVEGQTNTEAFF.

The chain uses TRBV3-1 (or the pseudogene TRBV3-2) and TRBJ1-2, with D perhaps TRBD1 (5 bases). The V gene lost 4 bases and the J gene lost 4 bases, with 10 bases spanning the gap. The CDR3 contains 13 residues. Germline V gene sequence: CDR1 LGHDT, CDR2 YNNKEL (reference sequence). Here the CDR3 reads CASSRVGGYGYTF. The CDR3 nucleotides are TGTGCCAGCAGCCGCGTCGGGGGCTATGGCTACACCTTC.

The chain's CDR3 is CASTSLSAGGYTF. CDR3 DNA sequence: TGTGCCAGCACCTCCCTCTCGGCGGGTGGGTACACCTTC. The V and J genes are TRBV28 and TRBJ1-2; D is unclear. CDR1 and CDR2 (germline): MDHEN, SYDVKM. Trimming left V 7 bases short and J 11 bases short, with 20 bases between. The CDR3 consists of 13 residues.

This clone has a handful of counts. The chain employs TRBV6-4 and TRBJ1-1; the D is unclear. With 5 bases removed from V and 7 bases from J, the gap between germline ends came to 14 bases. CDR1 and CDR2 (germline): MRHNA, SNTAGT. This CDR3 is 13 amino acids long. CDR3 in amino acids: CASSPPYTVEAFF. The CDR3, as DNA: TGTGCCAGCAGTCCTCCGTATACAGTTGAAGCTTTCTTT.

The chain employs TRBV5-1 and TRBJ1-1, with D possibly TRBD1 on 6 matching bases. Germline loops: CDR1 SGHRS, CDR2 YFSETQ. The CDR3 totals 13 residues. Trimming removed 0 bases from V and 3 bases from J, with 6 bases in between. The CDR3 DNA is TGCGCCAGCAGCTTGGGACAGGACACTGAAGCTTTCTTT. It encodes CASSLGQDTEAFF.

The chain is built from TRBV7-9 and TRBJ1-1; 7 bases fit TRBD1. Germline trimming cut 8 bases from V and 0 bases from J; bases unmatched to any gene: 6. The CDR3 contains 14 residues. Germline CDR1 is SEHNR and CDR2 is FQNEAQ (reference sequence). CDR3 sequence: CASDPTGMNTEAFF. For the CDR3, the DNA is TGTGCCAGCGATCCGACAGGGATGAACACTGAAGCTTTCTTT.

The chain couples TRBV5-6 to TRBJ1-6; 8 nucleotides align to TRBD1. Trimming removed 0 bases from V and 6 bases from J; junction bases left unmatched: 2. The CDR3 has 15 residues. The germline CDR1 and CDR2 sequences are SGHDT and YYEEEE. CDR3 residues: CASSLGDRGNSPLHF. CDR3 sequence (DNA): TGTGCCAGCAGCTTGGGAGACAGGGGTAATTCACCCCTCCACTTT.

The chain employs TRBV29-1 and TRBJ1-1; 7 bases are a match to TRBD1. Per germline, CDR1 SQVTM and CDR2 ANQGSEA. Germline trimming cut 5 bases from V and 5 bases from J; bases unmatched to any gene: 8. This CDR3 spans 13 amino acids. The CDR3 spells CSVNRQGWTEAFF. The CDR3 nucleotides read TGCAGCGTTAATCGACAGGGTTGGACTGAAGCTTTCTTT.

This sequence joins TRBV6-2 or TRBV6-3 and TRBJ2-1, with 7 bases that match TRBD1. Germline values: CDR1 MNHEY, CDR2 SVGEGT. The CDR3 is 20 residues long. J was trimmed by 0 bases and V by 0 bases; bases with no gene match: 14. The CDR3 region has the DNA TGTGCCAGCAGTTACTCGAGCCGGGGCCAGGGGGAATTCTCCTACAATGAGCAGTTCTTC. Translated, it gives CASSYSSRGQGEFSYNEQFF.

V gene TRBV20-1 combines with J gene TRBJ2-1, with D maybe TRBD2 (7 bases). The germline CDR1 and CDR2 sequences are DFQATT and SNEGSKA (reference sequence). V lost 5 bases, J lost 9 bases, and 11 bases lay in between. The CDR3 sequence is 11 residues long. CDR3 residues: CSAGGDTEQFF. DNA of the CDR3: TGCAGTGCTGGGGGGGACACTGAGCAGTTCTTC.